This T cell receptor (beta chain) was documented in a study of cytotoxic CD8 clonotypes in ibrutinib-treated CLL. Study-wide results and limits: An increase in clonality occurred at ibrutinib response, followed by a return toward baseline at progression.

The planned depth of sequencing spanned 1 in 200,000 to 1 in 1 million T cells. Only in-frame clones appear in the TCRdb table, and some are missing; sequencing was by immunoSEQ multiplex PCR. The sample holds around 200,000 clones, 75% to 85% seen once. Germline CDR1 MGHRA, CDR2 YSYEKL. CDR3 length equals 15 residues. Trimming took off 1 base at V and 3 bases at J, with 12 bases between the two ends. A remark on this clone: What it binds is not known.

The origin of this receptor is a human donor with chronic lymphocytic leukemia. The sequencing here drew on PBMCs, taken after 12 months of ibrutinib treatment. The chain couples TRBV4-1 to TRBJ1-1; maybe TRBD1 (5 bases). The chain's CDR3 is CASSQGRVLDTEAFF. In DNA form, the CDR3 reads TGCGCCAGCAGCCAAGGCAGGGTGTTAGACACTGAAGCTTTCTTT.